What follows is one T cell receptor beta chain and its context. Antigen specificity is unknown. This record comes from a study of regulatory T cells in long-lasting Graves disease. The germline CDR1 and CDR2 sequences are MNHEY and SMNVEV (reference sequence). The CDR3 has 15 residues. V lost 5 bases and J 5 bases, leaving 16 bases between the germline ends. Time point: newly diagnosed GD, antithyroid drugs for less than 3 months. TCR sequences were obtained from RNA taken from PBMCs. CDR3 regions were amplified by Arm-PCR using iRepertoire HTBI primers to build TCR beta libraries. TCRdb analysed the multiplex PCR reads with MiXCR anew, one entry per CDR3 protein. The sample includes approximately 560,000 distinct CDR3 sequences, about 15% of them seen just once. The study's findings and limits: Favored usage of TRBV28, TRBJ1-2 and TRBJ2-5 was recorded in persistent disease.

These sequences were also reported in another study, on T cells in Graves' hyperthyroidism and ophthalmopathy. That paper notes: A first-round RT-PCR of the TCR CDR3 used the HTBI primer set. Researchers found most expanded thyroid clonotypes above 0.001 in blood as well.

The chain has TRBV27 and TRBJ2-1; D perhaps matches TRBD2 (5 bases). The TCR comes from a man between 18 and 35 years old with Graves disease. The material was peripheral blood mononuclear cells (PBMCs), obtained at new diagnosis, from a patient treated with antithyroid drugs. The CDR3 coding sequence is TGTGCCAGCAGTCCCATGGGCAGACTAAACAATGAGCAGTTCTTC. Amino acids: CASSPMGRLNNEQFF.